This is a list of T cell receptor beta chains from one sample in a study of OX40 agonist ivuxolimab in advanced cancers. This table comes from immunoSEQ multiplex PCR, and its TCRdb copy is limited to in-frame clones, with some not included. The table shows more than 100,000 clones, with 85% to 90% occurring only once. The sequenced sample was CD4+ or CD8+ T cells sorted from blood, obtained in a trial of the OX40 agonist ivuxolimab. Receptors were obtained from an adult with an advanced solid tumor such as melanoma, head and neck, liver or kidney cancer. The CDR3 runs from the conserved cysteine through the conserved F or W. The order of the fields is J gene, V gene, clone size, CDR3 protein. Rows may omit the clone size; those that give it use once, few, many or a size class.

j_gene: TRBJ1-1; v_gene: TRBV6-1; abundance: -; CDR3aa: CASKPLRGTNTEAFF
j_gene: TRBJ1-5; v_gene: TRBV19; abundance: -; CDR3aa: CASTEGGGNQPQHF
j_gene: TRBJ2-7; v_gene: TRBV28; abundance: -; CDR3aa: CASIHPTGTGVNEQYF
j_gene: TRBJ2-5; v_gene: TRBV28; abundance: -; CDR3aa: CASRNIGGTGNLKETQYF
j_gene: TRBJ2-3; v_gene: TRBV30; abundance: -; CDR3aa: CAWASGLAGGDTQYF
j_gene: TRBJ1-2; v_gene: TRBV6-1; abundance: few; CDR3aa: CASSDKGWIGTF
j_gene: TRBJ1-5; v_gene: TRBV30; abundance: -; CDR3aa: CAWSVQGAGNQPQHF
j_gene: TRBJ2-7; v_gene: TRBV27; abundance: -; CDR3aa: CASSLSIGRYEQYF
j_gene: TRBJ2-3; v_gene: TRBV20-1; abundance: -; CDR3aa: CSAYSDTQYF
j_gene: TRBJ2-7; v_gene: TRBV4-3; abundance: few; CDR3aa: CASSLGQLDEQYF
j_gene: TRBJ1-2; v_gene: TRBV5-5; abundance: -; CDR3aa: CASRSDRVEGYTF
j_gene: TRBJ1-2; v_gene: TRBV5-1; abundance: -; CDR3aa: CASSLVMGDYGYTF
j_gene: TRBJ2-1; v_gene: TRBV7-9; abundance: once; CDR3aa: CASSLSGDNEQFF
j_gene: TRBJ2-3; v_gene: TRBV30; abundance: -; CDR3aa: CAWNSRGHSQADTQYF
j_gene: TRBJ1-6; v_gene: TRBV11-2; abundance: -; CDR3aa: CASSPRTGGGSPLHF
j_gene: TRBJ2-5; v_gene: TRBV2; abundance: -; CDR3aa: CASSRDRGETQYF
j_gene: TRBJ2-5; v_gene: TRBV19; abundance: -; CDR3aa: CASSRNGGETQYF
j_gene: TRBJ1-2; v_gene: TRBV6-1; abundance: -; CDR3aa: CASSEYGRSNYGYTF
j_gene: TRBJ1-2; v_gene: TRBV5-1; abundance: -; CDR3aa: CASSLERQNYGYTF
j_gene: TRBJ1-5; v_gene: TRBV6-6; abundance: -; CDR3aa: CASSTGTNGQPQHF
j_gene: TRBJ2-7; v_gene: TRBV28; abundance: -; CDR3aa: CASRRQGAVIGYEQYF
j_gene: TRBJ1-2; v_gene: TRBV2; abundance: -; CDR3aa: CATPGGSGYTF
j_gene: TRBJ2-1; v_gene: TRBV6-5; abundance: -; CDR3aa: CASIGQYNEQFF
j_gene: TRBJ1-4; v_gene: TRBV6-5; abundance: -; CDR3aa: CASSRTGANEKLFF
j_gene: TRBJ1-2; v_gene: TRBV4-3; abundance: -; CDR3aa: CASSPTRGPQGYTF
j_gene: TRBJ2-7; v_gene: TRBV7-8; abundance: -; CDR3aa: CASSEGNGPSYEQYF
j_gene: TRBJ2-5; v_gene: TRBV7-2; abundance: -; CDR3aa: CASSPRQGGETQYF
j_gene: TRBJ1-5; v_gene: TRBV18; abundance: -; CDR3aa: CASSPDRLQPQHF
j_gene: TRBJ1-5; v_gene: TRBV19; abundance: -; CDR3aa: CASNTGQAYSNQPQHF
j_gene: TRBJ1-1; v_gene: TRBV6-5; abundance: -; CDR3aa: CASSSFSGAEAFF
j_gene: TRBJ1-3; v_gene: TRBV19; abundance: -; CDR3aa: CASSIGPRRSSGNTIYF
j_gene: TRBJ2-2; v_gene: TRBV11-2; abundance: -; CDR3aa: CASSPIRGPAGELFF
j_gene: TRBJ1-2; v_gene: TRBV5-4; abundance: few; CDR3aa: CASSLRGTNYGYTF
j_gene: TRBJ1-6; v_gene: TRBV7-2; abundance: -; CDR3aa: CASSRPYGPLHF
j_gene: TRBJ1-2; v_gene: TRBV7-2; abundance: -; CDR3aa: CASSSQDRRQYGYTF
j_gene: TRBJ1-1; v_gene: TRBV29-1; abundance: once; CDR3aa: CSVEDRGRNTEAFF
j_gene: TRBJ1-1; v_gene: TRBV29-1; abundance: once; CDR3aa: CSVVKLNTEAFF